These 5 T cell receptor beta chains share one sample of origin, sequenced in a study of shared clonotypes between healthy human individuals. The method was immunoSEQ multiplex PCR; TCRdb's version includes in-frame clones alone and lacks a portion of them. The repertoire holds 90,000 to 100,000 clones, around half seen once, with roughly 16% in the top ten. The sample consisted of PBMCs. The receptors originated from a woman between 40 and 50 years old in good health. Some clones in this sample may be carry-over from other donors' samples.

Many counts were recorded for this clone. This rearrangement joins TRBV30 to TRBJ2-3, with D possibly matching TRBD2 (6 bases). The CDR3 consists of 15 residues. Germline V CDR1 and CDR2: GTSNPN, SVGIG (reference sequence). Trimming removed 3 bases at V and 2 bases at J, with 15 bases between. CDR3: CAWRTSRGYTDTQYF. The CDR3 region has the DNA TGTGCCTGGAGAACTAGCCGAGGCTACACAGATACGCAGTATTTT.

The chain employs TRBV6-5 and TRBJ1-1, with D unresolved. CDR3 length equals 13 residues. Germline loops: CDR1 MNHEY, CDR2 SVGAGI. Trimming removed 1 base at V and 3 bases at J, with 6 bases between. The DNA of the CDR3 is TGTGCCAGCAGTTACTACACCTACACTGAAGCTTTCTTT. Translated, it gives CASSYYTYTEAFF.

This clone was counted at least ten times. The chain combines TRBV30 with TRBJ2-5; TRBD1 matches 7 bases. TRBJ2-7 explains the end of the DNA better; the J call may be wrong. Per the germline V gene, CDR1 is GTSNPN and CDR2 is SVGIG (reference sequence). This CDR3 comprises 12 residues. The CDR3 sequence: CAWHNRGYEQYF. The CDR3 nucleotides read TGTGCCTGGCATAACAGGGGCTACGAGCAGTACTTC.

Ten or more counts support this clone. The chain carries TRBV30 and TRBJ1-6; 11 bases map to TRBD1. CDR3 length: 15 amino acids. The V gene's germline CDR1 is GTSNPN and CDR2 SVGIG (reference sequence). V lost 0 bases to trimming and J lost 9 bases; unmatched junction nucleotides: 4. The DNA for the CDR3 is TGTGCCTGGAGTGTACCTGGGACAGGGGGTTCACCCCTCCACTTT. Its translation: CAWSVPGTGGSPLHF.

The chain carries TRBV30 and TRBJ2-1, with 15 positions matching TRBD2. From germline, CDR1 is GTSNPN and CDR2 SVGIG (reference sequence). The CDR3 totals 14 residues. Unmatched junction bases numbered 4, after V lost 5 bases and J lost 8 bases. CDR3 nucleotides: TGTGCCTGGGGACTAGCGGGAGGGTTTTATGAGCAGTTCTTC. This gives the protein CAWGLAGGFYEQFF.